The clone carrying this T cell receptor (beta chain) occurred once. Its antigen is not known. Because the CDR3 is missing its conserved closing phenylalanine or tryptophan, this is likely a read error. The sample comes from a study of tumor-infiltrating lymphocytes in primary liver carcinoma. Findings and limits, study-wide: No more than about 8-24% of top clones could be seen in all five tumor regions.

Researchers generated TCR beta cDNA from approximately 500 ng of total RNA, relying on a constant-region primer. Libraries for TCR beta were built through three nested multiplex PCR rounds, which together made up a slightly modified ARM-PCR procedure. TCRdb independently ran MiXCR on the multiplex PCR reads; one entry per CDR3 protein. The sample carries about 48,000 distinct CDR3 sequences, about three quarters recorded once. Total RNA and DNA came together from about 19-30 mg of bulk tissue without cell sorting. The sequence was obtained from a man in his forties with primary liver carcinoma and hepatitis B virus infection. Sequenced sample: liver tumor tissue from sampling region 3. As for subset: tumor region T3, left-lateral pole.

CDR3 residues: CVSSPQGGLNTEAFY. CDR3 sequence (DNA): TGTGTCAGCAGCCCCCAGGGGGGCCTCAACACTGAAGCTTTCTAT. The chain couples TRBV5-6 to TRBJ1-1, with 7 bases aligning to TRBD1. The CDR3 runs 15 residues. Germline-derived CDR1 and CDR2 are SGHDT and YYEEEE.